The source of this T cell receptor beta chain is a study of ipilimumab plus nivolumab after autologous stem cell transplantation. This clone occurred once. Measured with immunoSEQ multiplex PCR; TCRdb has only the in-frame clones, and not every one. The data contain fewer than 45,000 clones, roughly 92% of them seen just once; the ten biggest clones take up roughly 0.87%. The specimen comprised PBMCs, sampled in a trial of ipilimumab plus nivolumab as post-transplant consolidation. The sequence was obtained from a male donor with multiple myeloma.

The CDR3 DNA is TGTGCCAGCAGCCAAGATCCAGGGGCCTACGAGCAGTACTTC. As protein: CASSQDPGAYEQYF. The rearrangement links TRBV14 to TRBJ2-7; D may be TRBD1 (6 bases). CDR3 length: 14 residues. Trimming removed 0 bases from V and 2 bases from J, with 8 bases in between. Germline V gene lookup returns CDR1 SGHDN and CDR2 FVKESK. Complete variable domain (other parts from reference TRBV14 and TRBJ2-7): EAGVTQFPSHSVIEKGQTVTLRCDPISGHDNLYWYRRVMGKEIKFLLHFVKESKQDESGMPNNRFLAERTGGTYSTLKVQPAELEDSGVYFCASSQDPGAYEQYFGPGTRLTVT.